This T cell receptor (beta chain) came from a study of spatial heterogeneity in lung cancer. CDR3 length equals 15 residues. Germline CDR1 and CDR2: SGHKS and YYEKEE (reference sequence). Trimming removed 0 bases from V and 0 bases from J, with 10 bases in between. Each CDR3 protein is one row after TCRdb ran MiXCR on the 5' RACE reads. This sample has several thousand distinct CDR3 sequences, with around 12% found just once. This clonotype was seen many times. Its antigen is not known. The time point was: sample taken at primary tumor resection. Findings and limits, study-wide: How many expanded intratumoral alpha and beta TCRs were present tracked the tumor mutation count, which was a count of nonsynonymous mutations.

The chain has TRBV5-5 and TRBJ2-7; D not certain. This sequence was found in a male donor with early-stage non-small cell lung cancer. This specimen consisted of lung tumor tissue, obtained at surgery. CDR3 DNA sequence: TGTGCCAGCAGCTTGGTGGGCGGCAGCTCCTACGAGCAGTACTTC. Translated, it gives CASSLVGGSSYEQYF.